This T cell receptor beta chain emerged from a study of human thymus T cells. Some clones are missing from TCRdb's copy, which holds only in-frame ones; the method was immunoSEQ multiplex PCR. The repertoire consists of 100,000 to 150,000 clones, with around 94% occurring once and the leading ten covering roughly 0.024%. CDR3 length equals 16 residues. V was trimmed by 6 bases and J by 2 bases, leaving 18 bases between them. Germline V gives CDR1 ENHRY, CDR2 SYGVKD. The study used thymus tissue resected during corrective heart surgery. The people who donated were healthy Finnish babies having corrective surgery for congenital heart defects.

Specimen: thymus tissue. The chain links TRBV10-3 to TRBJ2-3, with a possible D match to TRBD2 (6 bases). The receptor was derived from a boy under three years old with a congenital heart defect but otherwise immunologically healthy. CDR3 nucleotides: TGTGCCATCAGGGCTAGATGGGGGGACCACACAGATACGCAGTATTTT. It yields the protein CAIRARWGDHTDTQYF.